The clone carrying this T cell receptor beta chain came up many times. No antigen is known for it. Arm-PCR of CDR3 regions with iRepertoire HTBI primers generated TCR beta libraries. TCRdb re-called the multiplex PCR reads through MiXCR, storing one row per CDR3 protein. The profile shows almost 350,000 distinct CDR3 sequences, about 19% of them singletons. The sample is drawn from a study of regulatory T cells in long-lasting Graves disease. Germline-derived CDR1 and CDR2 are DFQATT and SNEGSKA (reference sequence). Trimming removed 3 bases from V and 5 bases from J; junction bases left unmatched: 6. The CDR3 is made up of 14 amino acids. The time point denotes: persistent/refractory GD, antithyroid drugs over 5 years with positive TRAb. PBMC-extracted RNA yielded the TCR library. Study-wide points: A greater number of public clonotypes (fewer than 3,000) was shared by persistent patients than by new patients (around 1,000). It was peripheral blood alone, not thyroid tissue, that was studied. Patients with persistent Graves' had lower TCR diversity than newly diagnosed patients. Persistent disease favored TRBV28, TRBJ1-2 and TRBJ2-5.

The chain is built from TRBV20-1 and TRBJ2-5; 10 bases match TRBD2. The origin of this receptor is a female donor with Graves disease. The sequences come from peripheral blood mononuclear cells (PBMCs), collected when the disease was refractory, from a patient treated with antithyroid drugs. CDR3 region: CSASELAGWETQYF. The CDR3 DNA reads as TGCAGTGCTAGTGAACTAGCGGGATGGGAGACCCAGTACTTC.